The text below deals with one T cell receptor beta chain. No cognate antigen has been identified for it. Base qualities are not recorded, but no much larger clone differs from it by a single base. These data are taken from a study of blood T cell repertoires in COVID-19 (dated by TCRdb to about 2020). In the study overall: Samples from collaborators originated in the United States, Italy and Spain and spanned both the acute and convalescent phases of COVID-19. The prospective study material was composed of cDNA or gDNA derived from T cells, B-cell-depleted T cells, or PBMCs. Subjects who had been exposed to COVID-19, were actively infected with it, or had recovered from it provided the deeply sampled blood TCRbeta repertoires that made up the dataset. A freely available public database, intended as a resource for researchers studying the immune response to SARS-CoV-2, is where the repertoires were released. Samples were obtained from the ongoing ImmuneRACE study (first 160 participants) and from 1,254 subjects provided by 6 global collaborators. The sample metadata nearly always contained a de-identified subject ID, COVID-19 status, age in years and sex. HLA class I and class II types, where available, came from metadata supplied by the sample provider rather than from assay-based typing. Findings and caveats that apply to the study as a whole: The quantity of clinical and demographic metadata differed by source and by participant and was supplied without curation.

Taken from cysteine to phenylalanine, the CDR3 has 16 residues. CDR3 DNA only is kept here, 48 bases in frame from base 1. V loses 2 bases, J loses 1 base, and the germline ends lie 10 bases apart. According to the germline V gene, CDR1 reads SGHTS and CDR2 reads YDEGEE. The immunoSEQ Assay, a bias-controlled multiplex PCR, was used to amplify TCRbeta CDR3 regions from genomic DNA. The paper's data handling went like this. The number of nucleated cells in each sample was estimated by amplification of reference gene primers within the assay. To quantify the absolute abundance of each unique TCRbeta CDR3 rearrangement, sequence reads were collapsed and filtered. For each sample, productive Simpson clonality was calculated by taking the square root of Simpson's diversity index across productive rearrangements. TCRdb re-hosts the immuneACCESS table, in-frame sequences only. Its copies lack some clones; in the studies checked, an unresolved V gene accounts for under half of them, and the cause for the rest is not known. V, J and clone size derive from that table, while D and trimming were established from the DNA sequence. The sample table shows 55,000 to 65,000 clones, and about 90% are seen once. Together, the top ten hold roughly 5.3% of the sample.

The collaborating institutions used their own protocols to collect whole blood in K2EDTA tubes. Collaborator samples were shipped for TCRbeta analysis as frozen whole blood, isolated PBMCs, or DNA extracted from either sample type. The sequenced sample consisted of peripheral blood. The chain is made from TRBV5-8 and TRBJ1-6; 6 matching bases give a weak D call of TRBD1. This receptor was taken from a man older than 75 in a cohort sampled during active COVID-19. CDR3 loop: CASSLFQGSYNSPLHF. The DNA sequence is TGTGCCAGCAGCTTATTTCAGGGGTCCTATAATTCACCCCTCCACTTT.